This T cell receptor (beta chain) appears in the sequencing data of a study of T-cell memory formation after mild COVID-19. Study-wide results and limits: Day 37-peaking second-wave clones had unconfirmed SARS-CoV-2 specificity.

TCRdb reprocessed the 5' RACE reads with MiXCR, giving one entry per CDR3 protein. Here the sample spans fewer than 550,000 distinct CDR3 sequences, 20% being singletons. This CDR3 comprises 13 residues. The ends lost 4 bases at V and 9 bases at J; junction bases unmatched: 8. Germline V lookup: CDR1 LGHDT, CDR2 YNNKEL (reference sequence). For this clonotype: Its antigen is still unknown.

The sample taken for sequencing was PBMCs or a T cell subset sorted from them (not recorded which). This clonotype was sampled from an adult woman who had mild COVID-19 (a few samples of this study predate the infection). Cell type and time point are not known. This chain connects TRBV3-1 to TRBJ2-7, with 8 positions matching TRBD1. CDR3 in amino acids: CASSPQRTGLQYF. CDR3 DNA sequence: TGTGCCAGCAGCCCCCAGCGGACAGGGTTGCAGTACTTC.